The rows below give T cell receptor beta chains drawn from one sample of a study of cytomegalovirus exposure and HLA in healthy donors. Sequencing used immunoSEQ multiplex PCR; TCRdb keeps in-frame clones, though not all of them. This table has 160,000 or so clones, less than 90% appearing once. The sequencing sample was made of PBMCs. Receptors originate from a young man in good health and CMV-seronegative. Each CDR3 is given with its conserved first and last residue. A D gene is named only where the DNA matches it firmly.

TRBD1	TRBV2	TRBJ2-6	CASREDRGYISGANVLTF
-	TRBV2	TRBJ2-7	CASSGSGLPTYEQYF
TRBD2	TRBV9	TRBJ2-3	CASSVSGRDTQYF
TRBD1	TRBV28	-	CASSSPRTGGYEQYF
TRBD1	TRBV7-9	TRBJ2-1	CASSTGGNEQFF
TRBD1	TRBV19	TRBJ1-5	CASSITRQGNQPQHF
TRBD1	TRBV28	TRBJ1-4	CASSLRGGGSEKLFF
TRBD2	TRBV14	TRBJ2-5	CASSPGLAGVETQYF
TRBD1	TRBV27	TRBJ2-2	CASSKGTGGATNTGELFF
TRBD1	TRBV18	TRBJ2-3	CASSPPNRGSTDTQYF
TRBD1	TRBV5-5	TRBJ2-7	CASSPGQGRGYEQYF
TRBD2	TRBV23-1	TRBJ2-7	CASSQCRGTSGGLEEQYF
-	TRBV27	TRBJ1-4	CASSLSAGVNEKLFF
-	TRBV7-9	TRBJ2-3	CASSSGETSTDTQYF
TRBD1	TRBV18	TRBJ1-6	CASSGDRASNSPLHF
TRBD2	TRBV9	TRBJ2-1	CASSVGPLPRGGYNEQFF
TRBD2	TRBV27	TRBJ2-1	CASSSGTSGPYNEQFF
-	TRBV5-1	TRBJ2-7	CASRAGDYEQYF
-	TRBV10-3	TRBJ1-1	CAISESRGNTEAFF
-	TRBV5-1	TRBJ2-2	CASSVQGTGELFF
-	TRBV14	TRBJ2-1	CASSPWREAVDNEQFF
-	TRBV5-6	TRBJ2-7	CASSLSHEQYF
TRBD1	TRBV5-4	TRBJ2-7	CASSWAGQVYEQYF
-	TRBV28	TRBJ1-5	CATRTAGVGQPQHF
TRBD1	TRBV29-1	TRBJ2-7	CSVQGVRSTYEQYF
TRBD2	TRBV11-2	TRBJ2-3	CASSSLAGFSTDTQYF
TRBD1	TRBV4-3	TRBJ1-1	CASSQYPGQGLGTEAFF
-	TRBV7-6	TRBJ2-7	CASSLGDSGYEQYF
-	TRBV28	TRBJ2-7	CASGAQGRNEQYF
-	TRBV9	TRBJ1-1	CASSTQGNTEAFF
-	TRBV28	TRBJ1-2	CASSLPQGWGGYTF
-	TRBV19	TRBJ2-2	CASSIIRGRVNGGELFF
-	TRBV6-1	TRBJ2-7	CASSPPSYERYF
TRBD1	TRBV11-2	TRBJ2-7	CASSPTGTASYEQYF
-	TRBV9	TRBJ2-2	CASSAQLATGELFF
-	TRBV7-2	TRBJ2-7	CASSRRVPSVAYEQYF
-	TRBV2	TRBJ1-2	CASSLQELHGYTF
TRBD2	TRBV7-2	TRBJ2-1	CASSVTSGNSYNEQFF
TRBD1	TRBV15	TRBJ1-5	CATSRAGGQPQHF
TRBD2	TRBV2	TRBJ2-5	CASSDEEGGPVSETQYF
TRBD1	TRBV27	TRBJ1-1	CASSSGQVMNTEAFF
TRBD1	TRBV27	TRBJ2-5	CASSPGQSAQETQYF
-	TRBV5-1	TRBJ2-2	CASRTGLFTGELFF
-	TRBV4-1	TRBJ1-2	CASSPKATGYNYGYTF
-	TRBV20-1	TRBJ1-1	CSAIRGPEAFF
TRBD2	TRBV7-3	TRBJ2-1	CASSNTGGGAETNEQFF
-	TRBV29-1	TRBJ2-7	CSVEFLTGRNEQYF
-	TRBV21-1	TRBJ2-1	CASSTGDSEQFF
-	TRBV4-1	TRBJ2-2	CASSQFAGTGELFF
TRBD1	TRBV6-1	TRBJ2-2	CASSEATGWGTGELFF